Listed below are T cell receptor beta chains from one sample, sequenced in a study of blood T cell repertoires in COVID-19. Measured with immunoSEQ multiplex PCR; TCRdb has only the in-frame clones, and not every one. The data show 300,000 to 400,000 clones, about 86% seen once. The sequenced sample consisted of PBMCs or T cells enriched from blood (not recorded which). Every receptor here comes from a middle-aged woman with acute COVID-19. CDR3s leave out the opening cysteine and the closing phenylalanine or tryptophan. Each record gives: J gene, V gene, CDR3 protein.

TRBJ1-5	TRBV18	ASSPGQGQPQH
TRBJ1-6	TRBV13	ASSTRQSSYNSPLH
TRBJ2-5	TRBV7-2	ASSPGGRVGETQY
TRBJ1-2	TRBV4-3	ASSLAGGFGYT
TRBJ2-1	TRBV28	ASSLVLAGYNEQF
TRBJ2-6	TRBV18	ASSPYQGSGANVLT
TRBJ1-5	TRBV4-3	ASSHKQGNQPQH
TRBJ2-2	TRBV5-1	ASSLQGGTGELF
TRBJ2-1	TRBV13	ASLRTSARNEQF
TRBJ1-2	TRBV3-1/TRBV3-2	ASSQDTAANYGYT
TRBJ1-2	TRBV4-3	ASSQPGGGPAGYT
TRBJ1-2	TRBV13	ASSLIPGQGSNLYGYT
TRBJ2-5	TRBV7-2	ASSLVREETQY
TRBJ2-5	TRBV28	ASSLGLAGDLRETQY
TRBJ2-7	TRBV5-5	ASSLFEYEQY
TRBJ1-5	TRBV27	ASNGAGGSNQPQH
TRBJ2-5	TRBV21-1	ASALETGGSQETQY
TRBJ1-6	TRBV27	ASSLGTVQSPLH
TRBJ2-7	TRBV10-3	AISEGAYEQY
TRBJ2-3	TRBV28	ASTPPVAGIDTQY
TRBJ1-5	TRBV7-9	ASSSGTGLPQH
TRBJ1-2	TRBV27	ASSLNVFQGGYT
TRBJ1-2	TRBV19	ASSIASVTGTPYGYT
TRBJ1-2	TRBV11-2	ASSLKGGPNYGYT
TRBJ2-1	TRBV7-9	ASEGRGQWVSYNEQF
TRBJ1-2	TRBV6-2/TRBV6-3	ASSYGGQTQNYGYT
TRBJ2-1	TRBV27	ASSSDGTSGRPNEQF
TRBJ1-6	TRBV2	ASRAGTHNSPLH
TRBJ1-1	TRBV5-1	ASNQGLGAGTEAF
TRBJ2-1	TRBV11-2	ASSLSRQSYNEQF
TRBJ1-3	TRBV18	ASSVTGDSGNTIY
TRBJ1-6	TRBV19	AELLGGQCGSPLH
TRBJ2-7	TRBV3-1/TRBV3-2	ASSQGDRVREQY
TRBJ2-2	TRBV28	ASSLAGLAGATGELF
TRBJ2-1	TRBV6-1	ASSVTQTGGHNEQF